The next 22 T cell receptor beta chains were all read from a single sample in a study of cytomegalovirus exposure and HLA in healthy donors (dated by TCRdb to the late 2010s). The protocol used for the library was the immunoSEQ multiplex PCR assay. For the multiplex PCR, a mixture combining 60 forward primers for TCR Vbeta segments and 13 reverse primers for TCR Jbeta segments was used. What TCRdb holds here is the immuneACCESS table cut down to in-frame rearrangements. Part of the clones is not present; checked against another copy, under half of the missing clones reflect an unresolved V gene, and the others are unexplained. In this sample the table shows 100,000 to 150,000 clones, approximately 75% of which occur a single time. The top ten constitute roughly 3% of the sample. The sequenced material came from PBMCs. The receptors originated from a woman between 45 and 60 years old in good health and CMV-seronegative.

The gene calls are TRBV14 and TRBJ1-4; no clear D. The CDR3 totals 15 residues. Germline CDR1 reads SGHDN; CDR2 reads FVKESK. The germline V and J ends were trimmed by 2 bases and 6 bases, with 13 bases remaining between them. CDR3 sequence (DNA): TGTGCCAGCAGCCAATTGGCCATTGAAGATGAAAAACTGTTTTTT. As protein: CASSQLAIEDEKLFF.

The CDR3 sequence: CASSPGGEGQPQHF. The CDR3 region has the DNA TGTGCCAGCTCACCCGGGGGAGAGGGTCAGCCCCAGCATTTT. The gene calls are TRBV18 and TRBJ1-5, with D possibly matching TRBD1 (5 bases). The germline V gene has CDR1 KGHSH and CDR2 LQKENI. Trimming pared 3 bases from V and 6 bases from J, leaving 12 bases between. This CDR3 has 14 residues.

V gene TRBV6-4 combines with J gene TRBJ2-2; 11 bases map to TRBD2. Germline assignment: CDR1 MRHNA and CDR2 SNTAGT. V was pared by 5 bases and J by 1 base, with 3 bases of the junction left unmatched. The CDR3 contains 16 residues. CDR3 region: CASSILAGGNTGELFF. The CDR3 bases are TGTGCCAGCAGTATCCTAGCGGGAGGGAACACCGGGGAGCTGTTTTTT.

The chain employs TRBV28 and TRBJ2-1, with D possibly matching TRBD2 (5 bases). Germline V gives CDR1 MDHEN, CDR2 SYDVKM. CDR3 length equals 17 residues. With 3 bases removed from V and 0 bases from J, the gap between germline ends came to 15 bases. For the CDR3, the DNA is TGTGCCAGCAGTTTTCTGATACGCGGGCACTCCTACAATGAGCAGTTCTTC. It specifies CASSFLIRGHSYNEQFF.

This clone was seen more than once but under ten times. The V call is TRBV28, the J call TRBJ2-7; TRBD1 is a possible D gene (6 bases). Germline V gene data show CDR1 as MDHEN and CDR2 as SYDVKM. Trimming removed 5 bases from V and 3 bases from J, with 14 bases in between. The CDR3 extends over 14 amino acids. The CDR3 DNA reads TGTGCCAGCAGTCCATACCGGGACAACTACGAGCAGTACTTC. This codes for CASSPYRDNYEQYF.

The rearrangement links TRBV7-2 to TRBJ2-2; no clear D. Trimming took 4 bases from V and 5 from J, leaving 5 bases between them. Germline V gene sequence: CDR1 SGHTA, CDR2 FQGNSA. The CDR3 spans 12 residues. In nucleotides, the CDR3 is TGTGCCAGCAGCTCATTTACCGGGGAGCTGTTTTTT. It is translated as CASSSFTGELFF. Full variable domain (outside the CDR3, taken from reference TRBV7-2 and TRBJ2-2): GAGVSQSPSNKVTEKGKDVELRCDPISGHTALYWYRQSLGQGLEFLIYFQGNSAPDKSGLPSDRFSAERTGGSVSTLTIQRTQQEDSAVYLCASSSFTGELFFGEGSRLTVL.

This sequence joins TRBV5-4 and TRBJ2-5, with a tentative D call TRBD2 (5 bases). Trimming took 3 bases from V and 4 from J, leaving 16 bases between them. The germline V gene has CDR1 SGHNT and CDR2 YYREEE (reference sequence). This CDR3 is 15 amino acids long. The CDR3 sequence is CASSSQRRGGETQYF. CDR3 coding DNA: TGTGCCAGCAGCTCTCAGCGGAGAGGAGGAGAGACCCAGTACTTC.

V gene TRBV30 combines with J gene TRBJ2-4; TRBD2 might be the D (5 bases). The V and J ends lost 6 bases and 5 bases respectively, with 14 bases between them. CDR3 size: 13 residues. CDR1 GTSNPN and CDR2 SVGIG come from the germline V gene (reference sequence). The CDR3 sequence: CACSGRAENIQYF. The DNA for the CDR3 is TGTGCCTGCTCCGGGCGGGCCGAAAACATTCAGTACTTC.

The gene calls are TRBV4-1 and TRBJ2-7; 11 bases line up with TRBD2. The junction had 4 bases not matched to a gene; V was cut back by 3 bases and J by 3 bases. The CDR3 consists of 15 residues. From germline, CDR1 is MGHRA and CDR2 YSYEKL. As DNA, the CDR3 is TGCGCCAGCAGCCATGGACTAGCGGGTCTCTACGAGCAGTACTTC. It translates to CASSHGLAGLYEQYF.

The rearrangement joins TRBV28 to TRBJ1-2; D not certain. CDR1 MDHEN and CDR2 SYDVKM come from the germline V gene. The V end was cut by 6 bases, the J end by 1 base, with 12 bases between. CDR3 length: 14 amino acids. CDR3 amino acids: CASRLGSHNYGYTF. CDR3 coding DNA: TGTGCCAGCAGGTTAGGTAGCCATAACTATGGCTACACCTTC.

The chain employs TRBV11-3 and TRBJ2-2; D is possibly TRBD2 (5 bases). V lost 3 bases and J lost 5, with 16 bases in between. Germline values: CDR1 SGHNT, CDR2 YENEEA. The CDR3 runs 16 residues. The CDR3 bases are TGTGCCAGCAGCTTCTTTGGAGCGGATAAGACCGGGGAGCTGTTTTTT. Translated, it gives CASSFFGADKTGELFF.

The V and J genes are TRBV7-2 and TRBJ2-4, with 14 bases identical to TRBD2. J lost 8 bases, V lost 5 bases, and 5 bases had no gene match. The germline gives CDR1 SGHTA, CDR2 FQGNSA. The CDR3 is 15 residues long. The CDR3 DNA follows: TGTGCCAGCAGCCGGGGACTAGCGGGAGCTGACATTCAGTACTTC. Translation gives CASSRGLAGADIQYF.

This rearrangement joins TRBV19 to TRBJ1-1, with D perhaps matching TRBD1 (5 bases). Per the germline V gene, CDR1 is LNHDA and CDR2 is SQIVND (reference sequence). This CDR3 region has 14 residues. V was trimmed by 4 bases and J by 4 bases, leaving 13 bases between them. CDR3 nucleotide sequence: TGTGCCAGTAGTAATTTAGGGGCGGCCACTGAAGCTTTCTTT. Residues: CASSNLGAATEAFF.

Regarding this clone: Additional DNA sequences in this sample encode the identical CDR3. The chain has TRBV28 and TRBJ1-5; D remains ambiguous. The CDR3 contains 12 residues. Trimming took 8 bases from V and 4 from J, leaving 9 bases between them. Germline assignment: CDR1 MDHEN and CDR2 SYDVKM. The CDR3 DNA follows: TGTGCCAGCTCAACGGGGAATCAGCCCCAGCATTTT. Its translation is CASSTGNQPQHF.

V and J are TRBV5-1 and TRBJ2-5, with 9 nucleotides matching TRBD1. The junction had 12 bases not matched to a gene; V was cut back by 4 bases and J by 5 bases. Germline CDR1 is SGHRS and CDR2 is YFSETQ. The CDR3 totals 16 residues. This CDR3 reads CASSRFRDRVLETQYF. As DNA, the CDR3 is TGCGCCAGCAGCCGATTCCGGGACAGGGTATTGGAGACCCAGTACTTC.

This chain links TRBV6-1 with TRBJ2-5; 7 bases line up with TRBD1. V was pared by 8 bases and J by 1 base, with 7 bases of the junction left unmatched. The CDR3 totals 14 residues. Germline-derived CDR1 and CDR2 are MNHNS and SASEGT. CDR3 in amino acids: CASALTGAQETQYF. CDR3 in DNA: TGTGCCAGCGCTCTTACAGGGGCCCAAGAGACCCAGTACTTC.

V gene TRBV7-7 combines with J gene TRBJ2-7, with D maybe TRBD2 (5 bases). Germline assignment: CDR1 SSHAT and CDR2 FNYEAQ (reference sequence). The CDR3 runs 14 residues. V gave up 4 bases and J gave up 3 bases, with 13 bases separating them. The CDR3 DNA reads TGTGCCAGCAGCTCTTTGAGGACTCTCTACGAGCAGTACTTC. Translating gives CASSSLRTLYEQYF.

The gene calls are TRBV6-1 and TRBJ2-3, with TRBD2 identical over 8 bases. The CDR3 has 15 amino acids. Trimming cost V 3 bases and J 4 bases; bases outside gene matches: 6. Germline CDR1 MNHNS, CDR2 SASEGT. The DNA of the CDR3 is TGTGCCAGCAGTGATCTGGCGGGAGGACCAGATACGCAGTATTTT. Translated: CASSDLAGGPDTQYF.

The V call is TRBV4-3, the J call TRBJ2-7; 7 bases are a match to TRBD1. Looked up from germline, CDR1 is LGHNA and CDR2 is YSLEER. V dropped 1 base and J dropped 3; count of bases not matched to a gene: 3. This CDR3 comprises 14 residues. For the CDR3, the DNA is TGCGCCAGCAGCCAAGCCCGGGACAGCTACGAGCAGTACTTC. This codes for CASSQARDSYEQYF.

The CDR3 sequence is CASSQRGGSEQFF. The CDR3 nucleotides are TGTGCCAGCAGCCAACGCGGGGGCTCGGAGCAGTTCTTC. This chain joins TRBV14 and TRBJ2-1, with D possibly being TRBD2 (7 bases). In germline, CDR1 is SGHDN, CDR2 FVKESK. The CDR3 length is 13 residues. The germline V and J ends were trimmed by 2 bases and 10 bases, with 12 bases remaining between them.

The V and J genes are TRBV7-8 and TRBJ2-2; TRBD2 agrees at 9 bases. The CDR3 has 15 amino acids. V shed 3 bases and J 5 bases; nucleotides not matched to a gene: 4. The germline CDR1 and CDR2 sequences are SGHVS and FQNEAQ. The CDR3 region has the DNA TGTGCCAGCAGCTTGGGCGGGAGGGGTACCGGGGAGCTGTTTTTT. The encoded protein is CASSLGGRGTGELFF. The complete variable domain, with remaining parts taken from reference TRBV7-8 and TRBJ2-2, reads GAGVSQSPRYKVAKRGQDVALRCDPISGHVSLFWYQQALGQGPEFLTYFQNEAQLDKSGLPSDRFFAERPEGSVSTLKIQRTQQEDSAVYLCASSLGGRGTGELFFGEGSRLTVL.

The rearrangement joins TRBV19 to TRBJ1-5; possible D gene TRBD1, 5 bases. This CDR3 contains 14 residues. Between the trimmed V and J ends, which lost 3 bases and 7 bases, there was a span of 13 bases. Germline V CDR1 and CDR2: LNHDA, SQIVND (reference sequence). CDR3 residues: CASSMLGGVQPQHF. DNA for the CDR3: TGTGCCAGTAGTATGTTGGGAGGGGTCCAGCCCCAGCATTTT.